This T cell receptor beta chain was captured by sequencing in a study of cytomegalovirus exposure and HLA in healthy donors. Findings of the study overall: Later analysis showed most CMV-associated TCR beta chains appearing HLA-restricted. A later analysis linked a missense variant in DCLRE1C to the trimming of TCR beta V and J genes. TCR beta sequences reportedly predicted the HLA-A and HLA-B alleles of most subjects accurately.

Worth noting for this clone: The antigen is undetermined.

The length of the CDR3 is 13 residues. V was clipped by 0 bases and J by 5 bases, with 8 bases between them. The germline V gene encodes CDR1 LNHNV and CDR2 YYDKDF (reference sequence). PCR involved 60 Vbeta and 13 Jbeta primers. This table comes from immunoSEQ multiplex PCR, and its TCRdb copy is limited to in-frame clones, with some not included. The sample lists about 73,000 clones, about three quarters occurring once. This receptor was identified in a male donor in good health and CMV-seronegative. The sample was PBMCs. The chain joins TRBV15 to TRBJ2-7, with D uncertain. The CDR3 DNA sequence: TGTGCCACCAGCAGAGATTCGGTCAACGAGCAGTACTTC. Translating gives CATSRDSVNEQYF.